Following are 2 T cell receptor beta chains from one sample sequenced in a study of blood T cell repertoires in COVID-19. TCRdb's copy holds only in-frame clones and misses some; the assay was immunoSEQ multiplex PCR. The table lists 100,000 to 150,000 clones, around 70% of them singletons. Sample: peripheral blood. The receptors were gathered from a man between 60 and 75 years old with acute or convalescent COVID-19.

This chain uses TRBV5-1 with TRBJ2-3, with a possible D match to TRBD2 (5 bases). Germline V gives CDR1 SGHRS, CDR2 YFSETQ. The CDR3 loop spans 14 amino acids. V shed 0 bases and J shed 0 bases, with 5 bases lying between them. The CDR3 region is CASSLGTSTDTQYF. The CDR3 DNA reads TGCGCCAGCAGCTTGGGGACTAGCACAGATACGCAGTATTTT.

This clone was picked up a small number of times. CDR3 nucleotides: TGTGCCAACAAGCGGCAGGGGGTTGACACTGAAGCTTTCTTT. It yields the protein CANKRQGVDTEAFF. The chain carries TRBV6-5 and TRBJ1-1; TRBD1 agrees at 7 bases. The length of the CDR3 is 14 residues. CDR1 MNHEY and CDR2 SVGAGI come from the germline V gene. Trimming removed 10 bases from V and 3 bases from J; junction bases left unmatched: 11.